This paragraph covers one TCR beta chain sequence. These data are taken from a study of OX40 agonist ivuxolimab in advanced cancers. This CDR3 comprises 15 residues. Germline V CDR1 and CDR2: GTSNPN, SVGIG (reference sequence). V lost 0 bases, J lost 4 bases, and 5 bases stayed unmatched. Sequencing used immunoSEQ multiplex PCR; TCRdb keeps in-frame clones, though not all of them. The sample shows about 78,000 clones, 70% to 85% of them seen only once. The material sequenced was CD4+ or CD8+ T cells sorted from blood, taken in a trial of the OX40 agonist ivuxolimab. This TCR derives from an adult with an advanced solid tumor such as melanoma, head and neck, liver or kidney cancer. The chain carries TRBV30 and TRBJ2-2; TRBD2 aligns across 7 bases. CDR3 nucleotide sequence: TGTGCCTGGAGTGTGGGCGGGAGCGGCACCGGGGAGCTGTTTTTT. It yields the protein CAWSVGGSGTGELFF. The full variable domain, rest sourced from reference TRBV30 and TRBJ2-2, is SQTIHQWPATLVQPVGSPLSLECTVEGTSNPNLYWYRQAAGRGLQLLFYSVGIGQISSEVPQNLSASRPQDRQFILSSKKLLLSDSGFYLCAWSVGGSGTGELFFGEGSRLTVL.